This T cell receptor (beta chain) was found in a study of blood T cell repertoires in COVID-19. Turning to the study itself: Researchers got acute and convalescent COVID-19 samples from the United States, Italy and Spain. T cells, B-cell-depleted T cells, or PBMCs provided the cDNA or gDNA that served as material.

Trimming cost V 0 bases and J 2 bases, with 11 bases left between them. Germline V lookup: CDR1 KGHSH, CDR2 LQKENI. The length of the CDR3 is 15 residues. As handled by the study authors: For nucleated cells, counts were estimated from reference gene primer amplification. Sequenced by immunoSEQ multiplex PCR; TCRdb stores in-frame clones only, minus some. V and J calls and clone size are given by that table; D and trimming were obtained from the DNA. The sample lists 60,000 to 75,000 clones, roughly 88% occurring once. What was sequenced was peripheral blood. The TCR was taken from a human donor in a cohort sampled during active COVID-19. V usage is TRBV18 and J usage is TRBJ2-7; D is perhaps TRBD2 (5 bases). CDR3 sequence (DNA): TGTGCCAGCTCACCACCCGGGGTCCCGGCCTACGAGCAGTACTTC. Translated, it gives CASSPPGVPAYEQYF. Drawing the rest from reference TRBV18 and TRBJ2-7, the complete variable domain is NAGVMQNPRHLVRRRGQEARLRCSPMKGHSHVYWYRQLPEEGLKFMVYLQKENIIDESGMPKERFSAEFPKEGPSILRIQQVVRGDSAAYFCASSPPGVPAYEQYFGPGTRLTVT.